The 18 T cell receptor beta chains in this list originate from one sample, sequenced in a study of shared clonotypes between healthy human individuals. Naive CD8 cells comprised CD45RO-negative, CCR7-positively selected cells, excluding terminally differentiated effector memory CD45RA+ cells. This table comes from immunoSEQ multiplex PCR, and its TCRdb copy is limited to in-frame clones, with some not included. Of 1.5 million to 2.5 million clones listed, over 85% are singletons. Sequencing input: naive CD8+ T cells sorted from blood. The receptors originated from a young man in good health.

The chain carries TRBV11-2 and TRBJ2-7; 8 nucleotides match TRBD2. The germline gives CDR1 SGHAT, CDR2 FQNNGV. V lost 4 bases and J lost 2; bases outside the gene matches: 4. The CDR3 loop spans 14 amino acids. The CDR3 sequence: CASSSPGLAYEQYF. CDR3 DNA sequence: TGTGCCAGCAGCTCTCCGGGACTAGCCTACGAGCAGTACTTC. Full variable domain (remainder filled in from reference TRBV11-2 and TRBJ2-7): EAGVAQSPRYKIIEKRQSVAFWCNPISGHATLYWYQQILGQGPKLLIQFQNNGVVDDSQLPKDRFSAERLKGVDSTLKIQPAKLEDSAVYLCASSSPGLAYEQYFGPGTRLTVT.

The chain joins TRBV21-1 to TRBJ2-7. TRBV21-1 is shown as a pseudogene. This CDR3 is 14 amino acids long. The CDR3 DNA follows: TGTGCCAGCAGCAAATATGACGGTGGGTACGAGCAGTACTTC. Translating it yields CASSKYDGGYEQYF.

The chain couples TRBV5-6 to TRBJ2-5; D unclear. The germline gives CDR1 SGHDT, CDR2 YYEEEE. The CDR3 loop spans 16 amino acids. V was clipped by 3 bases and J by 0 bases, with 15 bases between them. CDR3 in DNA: TGTGCCAGCAGCTCCGACCGGCAGCCGTACCAAGAGACCCAGTACTTC. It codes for CASSSDRQPYQETQYF. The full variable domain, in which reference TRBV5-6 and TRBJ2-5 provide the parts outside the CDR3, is DAGVTQSPTHLIKTRGQQVTLRCSPKSGHDTVSWYQQALGQGPQFIFQYYEEEERQRGNFPDRFSGHQFPNYSSELNVNALLLGDSALYLCASSSDRQPYQETQYFGPGTRLLVL.

CDR3 coding DNA: TGTGCCAGCAGTTACTCGGGACAGGGGTCGGAGACCCAGTACTTC. This translates into CASSYSGQGSETQYF. The rearrangement uses TRBV6-5 and TRBJ2-5, with 10 bases lining up with TRBD1. CDR1 is MNHEY and CDR2 is SVGAGI in the germline V gene. The J segment lost 5 bases and the V segment lost 0 bases, leaving 3 bases of the junction unmatched. CDR3 length: 15 residues.

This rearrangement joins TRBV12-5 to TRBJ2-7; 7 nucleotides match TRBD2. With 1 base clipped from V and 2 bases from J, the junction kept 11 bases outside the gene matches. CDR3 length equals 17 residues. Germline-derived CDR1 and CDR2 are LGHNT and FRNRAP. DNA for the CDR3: TGTGCTAGTGGTTTGGCACGAGGGCTAGCGGCAACCTACGAGCAGTACTTC. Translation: CASGLARGLAATYEQYF.

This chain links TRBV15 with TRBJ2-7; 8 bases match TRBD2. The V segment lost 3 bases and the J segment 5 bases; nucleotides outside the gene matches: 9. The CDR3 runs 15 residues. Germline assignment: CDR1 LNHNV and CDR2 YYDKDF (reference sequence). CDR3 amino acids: CATSSTPGLDHEQYF. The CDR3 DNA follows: TGTGCCACCAGCAGTACCCCGGGACTAGATCACGAGCAGTACTTC.

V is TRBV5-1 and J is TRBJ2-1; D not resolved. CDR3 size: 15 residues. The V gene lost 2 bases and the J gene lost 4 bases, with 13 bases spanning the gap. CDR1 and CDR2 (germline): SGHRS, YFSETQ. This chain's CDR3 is CASSFDSLYYNEQFF. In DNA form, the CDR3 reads TGCGCCAGCAGCTTCGACTCATTATATTACAATGAGCAGTTCTTC.

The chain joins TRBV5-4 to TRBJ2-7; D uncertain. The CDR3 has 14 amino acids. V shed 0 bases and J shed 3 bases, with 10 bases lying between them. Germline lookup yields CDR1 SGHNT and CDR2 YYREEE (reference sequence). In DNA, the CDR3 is TGTGCCAGCAGCTTGGGCGCTAACGTCTACGAGCAGTACTTC. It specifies CASSLGANVYEQYF. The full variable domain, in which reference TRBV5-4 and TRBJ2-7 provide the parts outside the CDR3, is ETGVTQSPTHLIKTRGQQVTLRCSSQSGHNTVSWYQQALGQGPQFIFQYYREEENGRGNFPPRFSGLQFPNYSSELNVNALELDDSALYLCASSLGANVYEQYFGPGTRLTVT.

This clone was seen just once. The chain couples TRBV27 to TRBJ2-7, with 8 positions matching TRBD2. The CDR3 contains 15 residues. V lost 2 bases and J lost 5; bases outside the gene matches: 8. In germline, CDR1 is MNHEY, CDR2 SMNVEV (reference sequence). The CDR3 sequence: CASSLAGGIVNEQYF. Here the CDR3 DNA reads TGTGCCAGCAGTTTAGCGGGGGGAATTGTTAACGAGCAGTACTTC.

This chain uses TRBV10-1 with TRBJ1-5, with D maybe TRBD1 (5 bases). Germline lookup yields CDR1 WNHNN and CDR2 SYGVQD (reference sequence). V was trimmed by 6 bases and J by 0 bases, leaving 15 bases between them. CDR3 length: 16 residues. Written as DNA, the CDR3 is TGCGCCAGCAGAGGTAGGGGCCTGTATAGCAATCAGCCCCAGCATTTT. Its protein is CASRGRGLYSNQPQHF.

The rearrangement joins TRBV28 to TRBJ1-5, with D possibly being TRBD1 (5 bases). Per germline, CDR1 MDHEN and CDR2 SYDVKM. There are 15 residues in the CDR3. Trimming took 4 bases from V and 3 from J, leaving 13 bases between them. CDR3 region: CASSYWGENNQPQHF. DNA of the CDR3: TGTGCCAGCAGTTACTGGGGGGAAAACAATCAGCCCCAGCATTTT. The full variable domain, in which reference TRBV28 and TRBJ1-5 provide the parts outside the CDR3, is DVKVTQSSRYLVKRTGEKVFLECVQDMDHENMFWYRQDPGLGLRLIYFSYDVKMKEKGDIPEGYSVSREKKERFSLILESASTNQTSMYLCASSYWGENNQPQHFGDGTRLSIL.

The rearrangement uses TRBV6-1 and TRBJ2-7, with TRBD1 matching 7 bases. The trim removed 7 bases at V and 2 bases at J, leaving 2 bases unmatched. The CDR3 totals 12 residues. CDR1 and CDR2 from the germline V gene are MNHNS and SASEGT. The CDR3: CASTTGAYEQYF. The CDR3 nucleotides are TGTGCCAGCACCACAGGGGCCTACGAGCAGTACTTC.

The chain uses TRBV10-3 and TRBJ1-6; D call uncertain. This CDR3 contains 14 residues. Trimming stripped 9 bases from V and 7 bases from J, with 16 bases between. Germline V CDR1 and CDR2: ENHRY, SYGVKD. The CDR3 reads CAIRAGEPNSPLHF. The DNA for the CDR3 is TGTGCCATACGTGCAGGAGAGCCAAATTCACCCCTCCACTTT.

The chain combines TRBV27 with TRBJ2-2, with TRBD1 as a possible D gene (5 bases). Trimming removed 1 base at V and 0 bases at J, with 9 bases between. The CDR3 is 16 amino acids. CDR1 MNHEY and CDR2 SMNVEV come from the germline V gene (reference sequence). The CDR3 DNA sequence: TGTGCCAGCAGTTTATGGACACCATCGAACACCGGGGAGCTGTTTTTT. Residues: CASSLWTPSNTGELFF.

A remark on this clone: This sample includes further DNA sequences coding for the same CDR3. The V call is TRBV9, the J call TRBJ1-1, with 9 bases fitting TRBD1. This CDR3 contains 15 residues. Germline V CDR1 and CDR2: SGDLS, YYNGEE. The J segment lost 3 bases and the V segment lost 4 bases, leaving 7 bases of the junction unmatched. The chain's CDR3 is CASSPGQGADTEAFF. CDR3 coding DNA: TGTGCCAGCAGCCCGGGACAGGGTGCGGACACTGAAGCTTTCTTT.

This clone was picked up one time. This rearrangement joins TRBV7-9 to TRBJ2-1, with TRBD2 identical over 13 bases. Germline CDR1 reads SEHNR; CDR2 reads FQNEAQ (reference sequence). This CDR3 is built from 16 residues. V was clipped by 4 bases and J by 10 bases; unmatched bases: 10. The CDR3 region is CASSSTSGRAFLEQFF. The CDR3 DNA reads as TGTGCCAGCAGCTCTACTAGCGGGAGGGCCTTTTTAGAGCAGTTCTTC.

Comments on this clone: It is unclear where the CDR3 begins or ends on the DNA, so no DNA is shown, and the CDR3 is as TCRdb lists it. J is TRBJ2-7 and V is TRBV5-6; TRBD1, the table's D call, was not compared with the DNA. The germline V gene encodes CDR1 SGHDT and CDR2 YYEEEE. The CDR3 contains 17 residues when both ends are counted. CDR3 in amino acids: CASSFGPGGEIGNEQYF.

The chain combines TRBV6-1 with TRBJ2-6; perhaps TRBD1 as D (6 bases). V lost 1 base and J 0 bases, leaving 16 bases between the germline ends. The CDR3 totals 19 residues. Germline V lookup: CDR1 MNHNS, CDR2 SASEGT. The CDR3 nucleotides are TGTGCCAGCAGTGAAGAGGCCAGGGGCTTATCCTCTGGGGCCAACGTCCTGACTTTC. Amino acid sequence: CASSEEARGLSSGANVLTF.